This TCR beta chain was identified during a study of control samples from healthy donors and cancer patients (dated by TCRdb to about 2020). Trimming removed 0 bases from V and 2 bases from J, leaving 10 bases between the germline ends. Based on the germline V gene, the CDR1 and CDR2 sequences are SGDLS and YYNGEE. The CDR3, cysteine through phenylalanine, is 15 amino acids long. This entry keeps only the CDR3 DNA: 45 bases, framed from base 1. A note on this clone: Its recognized antigen is unknown. Base qualities were left out, and no much larger clone turns up one base away.

The method was the immunoSEQ multiplex PCR assay. Imported from immuneACCESS, the table was reduced by TCRdb to in-frame sequences with V and J called. These copies leave out some clones; in studies compared against another copy, an unresolved V gene accounts for under half, and the cause of the remainder is not known. In this sample the table shows about 76,000 clones, about 89% of which occur a single time. In total, the top ten clones hold 8% to 10% of the sample. Sequenced input: PBMCs. The TCR comes from a woman aged 45-60 years with colorectal cancer. This receptor chain uses TRBV9 and TRBJ2-3, with an unclear D gene assignment. The DNA reads as follows: TGTGCCAGCAGCGTAGTGGGTGATGACACAGATACGCAGTATTTT. Protein translation: CASSVVGDDTDTQYF.